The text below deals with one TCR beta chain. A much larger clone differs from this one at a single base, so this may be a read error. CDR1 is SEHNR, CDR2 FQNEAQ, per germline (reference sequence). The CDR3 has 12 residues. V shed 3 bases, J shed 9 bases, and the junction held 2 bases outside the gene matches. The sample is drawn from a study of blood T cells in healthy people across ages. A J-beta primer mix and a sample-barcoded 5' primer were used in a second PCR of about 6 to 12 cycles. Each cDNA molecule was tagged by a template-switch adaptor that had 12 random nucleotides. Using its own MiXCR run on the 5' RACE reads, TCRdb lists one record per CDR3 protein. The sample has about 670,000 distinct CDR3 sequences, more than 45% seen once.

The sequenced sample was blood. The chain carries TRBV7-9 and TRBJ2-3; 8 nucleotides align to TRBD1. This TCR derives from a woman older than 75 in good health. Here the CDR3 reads CASSLDRVTQYF. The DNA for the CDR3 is TGTGCCAGCAGCTTGGACAGGGTGACGCAGTATTTT.